This is a list of T cell receptor beta chains from one sample in a study of cytomegalovirus exposure and HLA in healthy donors. Libraries were prepared by immunoSEQ multiplex PCR; TCRdb keeps only in-frame clonotypes and omits some of them. This table has 200,000 or so clones, nearly 80% appearing once. Sequenced material: PBMCs. The origin of the receptors is a young woman in good health and CMV-seropositive. Each CDR3 is given without its conserved first and last residue. Some rows mark clone size as missing; the rest say once, few, many or name a class of expanded clone.

V gene: TRBV18; clone size: few; CDR3 protein: ASSPSDRYNEQF
V gene: TRBV10-1; clone size: .; CDR3 protein: ASSKGQGASYEQY
V gene: TRBV20-1; clone size: once; CDR3 protein: SASRGGEAF
V gene: TRBV5-1; clone size: .; CDR3 protein: ASSLSEGAPRTSKGYT
V gene: TRBV4-2; clone size: few; CDR3 protein: ASSLSGGTGELF
V gene: TRBV5-1; clone size: .; CDR3 protein: ASSLTGGVYEQY
V gene: TRBV6-5; clone size: .; CDR3 protein: ASSYPDRGLIYGYT
V gene: TRBV5-5; clone size: .; CDR3 protein: ASSLGGGYGYT
V gene: TRBV6-4; clone size: few; CDR3 protein: ASSLPFSGGDYNEQF
V gene: TRBV25-1; clone size: .; CDR3 protein: ASILTGVIGNTIY
V gene: TRBV6-5; clone size: .; CDR3 protein: ASTWREQTGELF
V gene: TRBV10-3; clone size: once; CDR3 protein: AIRGGLSRADTQY
V gene: TRBV11-2; clone size: .; CDR3 protein: ASSLEFSPRDTQY
V gene: TRBV5-3; clone size: .; CDR3 protein: ARSLAGRGTGELF
V gene: TRBV5-1; clone size: few; CDR3 protein: ASRLAGGWTDTQY
V gene: TRBV6-5; clone size: .; CDR3 protein: ASRKDGANEKLF
V gene: TRBV14; clone size: .; CDR3 protein: ASSLFGRGQGDTEAF
V gene: TRBV6-5; clone size: .; CDR3 protein: ASNTENTGELF
V gene: TRBV6-6; clone size: few; CDR3 protein: ASSYPGQDGKLF
V gene: TRBV10-3; clone size: .; CDR3 protein: ATTTRSNTEAF
V gene: TRBV6-1; clone size: .; CDR3 protein: ASSEGVRTNEKLF
V gene: TRBV15; clone size: once; CDR3 protein: ATGQGNYEQY
V gene: TRBV10-2; clone size: .; CDR3 protein: ASSESTSGYEQY
V gene: TRBV5-8; clone size: .; CDR3 protein: ASSLGQGKTEAF
V gene: TRBV2; clone size: .; CDR3 protein: ASSEVRLMSLH
V gene: TRBV7-2; clone size: .; CDR3 protein: ASSPGSNQPQH
V gene: TRBV7-2; clone size: few; CDR3 protein: ASSYHEGWDSPLH
V gene: TRBV7-3; clone size: few; CDR3 protein: ASRKTGGDEQF
V gene: TRBV19; clone size: .; CDR3 protein: ATTIPNTGELF
V gene: TRBV7-8; clone size: .; CDR3 protein: ASSTRPEGEQF
V gene: TRBV6-1; clone size: .; CDR3 protein: ASARGQTYEQY
V gene: TRBV7-9; clone size: few; CDR3 protein: SSSFGTLAGGKLEKLF
V gene: TRBV27; clone size: .; CDR3 protein: ASSRQTGALNTIY
V gene: TRBV7-8; clone size: .; CDR3 protein: ASSPTGVTGELF
V gene: TRBV5-4; clone size: .; CDR3 protein: ARIRRETQY
V gene: TRBV15; clone size: .; CDR3 protein: ATSRTTQSSYEQY
V gene: TRBV30; clone size: few; CDR3 protein: AWSVRVTSGVHVYLETQY
V gene: TRBV27; clone size: .; CDR3 protein: ASSLSTGNTGELF
V gene: TRBV6-5; clone size: .; CDR3 protein: ASRQGDNQPQH
V gene: TRBV7-2; clone size: .; CDR3 protein: ASSLGPRGGSTGELF
V gene: TRBV11-2; clone size: .; CDR3 protein: ASSLVGRITDTQY
V gene: TRBV5-1; clone size: .; CDR3 protein: ASSLDAPRTDTQY
V gene: TRBV27; clone size: .; CDR3 protein: ASSLFFGGDLQASARVPTGELF
V gene: TRBV19; clone size: .; CDR3 protein: ASSIGRGNTEAF
V gene: TRBV9; clone size: .; CDR3 protein: ASSVDGQGEQY
V gene: TRBV7-9; clone size: few; CDR3 protein: ASSSRALNTEAF
V gene: TRBV4-3; clone size: few; CDR3 protein: ASSQDTGQGAVYGYT
V gene: TRBV28; clone size: .; CDR3 protein: ASSFEGAGEY
V gene: TRBV2; clone size: few; CDR3 protein: ASSLRVIGTDTQY
V gene: TRBV6-1; clone size: .; CDR3 protein: ASSDQLAGVAGELF
V gene: TRBV10-2; clone size: few; CDR3 protein: ASTSGGYEQY
V gene: TRBV7-8; clone size: .; CDR3 protein: ASSQDLIGNTIY